Given below is one TCR beta chain in context. The entry originates in a study of T-cell reconstitution after alpha-beta-depleted transplantation in children. CDR1 DFQATT and CDR2 SNEGSKA come from the germline V gene (reference sequence). The CDR3 extends over 12 amino acids. V shed 3 bases and J shed 2 bases, with 7 bases lying between them. Unique molecular identifiers were incorporated when the TCRbeta library was constructed. From the PCR reads, TCRdb called clonotypes with MiXCR, one entry per CDR3 protein. Of about 500,000 distinct CDR3 sequences listed, less than 35% are singletons. The source material was PBMCs from the stem cell graft donor, sampled from the stem cell graft. This sequence originates from a human donor who donated a stem cell graft to a child with aplastic anemia. This chain uses TRBV20-1 with TRBJ2-5; D perhaps matches TRBD1 (6 bases). The CDR3 bases are TGCAGTGCTAGCGGACAGCAAGAGACCCAGTACTTC. It yields the protein CSASGQQETQYF.